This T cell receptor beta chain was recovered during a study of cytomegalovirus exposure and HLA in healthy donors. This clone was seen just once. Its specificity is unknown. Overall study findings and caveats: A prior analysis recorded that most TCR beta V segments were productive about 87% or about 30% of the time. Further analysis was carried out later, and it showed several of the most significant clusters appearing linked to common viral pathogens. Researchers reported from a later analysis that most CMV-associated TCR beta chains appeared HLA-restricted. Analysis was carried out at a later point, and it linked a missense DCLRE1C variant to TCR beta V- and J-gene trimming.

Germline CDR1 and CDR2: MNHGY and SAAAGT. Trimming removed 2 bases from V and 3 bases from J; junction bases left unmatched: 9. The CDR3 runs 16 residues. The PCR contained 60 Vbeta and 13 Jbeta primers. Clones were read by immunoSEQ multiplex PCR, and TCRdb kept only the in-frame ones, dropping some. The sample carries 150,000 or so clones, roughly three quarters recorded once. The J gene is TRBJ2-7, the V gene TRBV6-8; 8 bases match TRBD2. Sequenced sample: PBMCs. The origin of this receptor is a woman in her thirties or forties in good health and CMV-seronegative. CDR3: CASSYTGTRTFYEQYF. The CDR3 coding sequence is TGTGCCAGCAGTTACACCGGGACTAGGACTTTCTACGAGCAGTACTTC.